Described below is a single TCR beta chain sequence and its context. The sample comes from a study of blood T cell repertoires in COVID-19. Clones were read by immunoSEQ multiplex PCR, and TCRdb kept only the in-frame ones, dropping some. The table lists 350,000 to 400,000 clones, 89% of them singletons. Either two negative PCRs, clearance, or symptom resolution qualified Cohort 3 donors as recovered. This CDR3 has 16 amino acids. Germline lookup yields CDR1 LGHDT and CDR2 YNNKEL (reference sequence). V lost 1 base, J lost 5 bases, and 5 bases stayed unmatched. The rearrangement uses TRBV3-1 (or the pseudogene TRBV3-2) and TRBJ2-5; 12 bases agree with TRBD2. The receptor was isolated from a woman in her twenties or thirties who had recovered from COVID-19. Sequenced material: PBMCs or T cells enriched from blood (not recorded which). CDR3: CASSQGRLAGAETQYF. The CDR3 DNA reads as TGTGCCAGCAGCCAAGGGAGACTAGCGGGGGCGGAGACCCAGTACTTC.